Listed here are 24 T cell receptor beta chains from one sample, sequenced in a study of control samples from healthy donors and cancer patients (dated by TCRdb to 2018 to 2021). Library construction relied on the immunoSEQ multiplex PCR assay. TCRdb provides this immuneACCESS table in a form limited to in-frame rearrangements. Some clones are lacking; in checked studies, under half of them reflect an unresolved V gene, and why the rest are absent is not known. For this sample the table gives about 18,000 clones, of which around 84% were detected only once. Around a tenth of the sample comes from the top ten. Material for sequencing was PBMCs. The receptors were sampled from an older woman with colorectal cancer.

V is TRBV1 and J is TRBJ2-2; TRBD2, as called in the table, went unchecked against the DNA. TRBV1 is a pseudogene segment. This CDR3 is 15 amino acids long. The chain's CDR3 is CTTGTSGTLTGELFF. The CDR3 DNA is TGCACCACCGGGACTAGCGGGACCCTCACCGGGGAGCTGTTTTTT.

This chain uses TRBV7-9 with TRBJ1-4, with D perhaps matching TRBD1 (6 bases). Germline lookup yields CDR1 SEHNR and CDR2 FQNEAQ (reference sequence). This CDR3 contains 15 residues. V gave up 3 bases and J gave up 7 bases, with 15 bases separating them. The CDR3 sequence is CASSLTDSPAEKLFF. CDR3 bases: TGTGCCAGCAGCTTGACGGACAGTCCCGCTGAAAAACTGTTTTTT. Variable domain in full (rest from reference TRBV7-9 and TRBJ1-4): DTGVSQNPRHKITKRGQNVTFRCDPISEHNRLYWYRQTLGQGPEFLTYFQNEAQLEKSRLLSDRFSAERPKGSFSTLEIQRTEQGDSAMYLCASSLTDSPAEKLFFGSGTQLSVL.

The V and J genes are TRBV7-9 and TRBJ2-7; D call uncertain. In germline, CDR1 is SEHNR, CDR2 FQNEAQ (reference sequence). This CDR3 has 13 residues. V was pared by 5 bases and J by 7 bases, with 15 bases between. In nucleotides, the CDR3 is TGTGCCAGCAGCGCGGACGGGTTCGGGGAGCAGTACTTC. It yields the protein CASSADGFGEQYF.

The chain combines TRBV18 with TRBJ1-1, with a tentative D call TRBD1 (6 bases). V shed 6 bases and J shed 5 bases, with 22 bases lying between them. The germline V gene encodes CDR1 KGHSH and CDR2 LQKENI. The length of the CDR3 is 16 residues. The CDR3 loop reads CASSPQGSETGTEAFF. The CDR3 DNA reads TGTGCCAGCTCCCCTCAGGGGTCAGAGACGGGGACTGAAGCTTTCTTT.

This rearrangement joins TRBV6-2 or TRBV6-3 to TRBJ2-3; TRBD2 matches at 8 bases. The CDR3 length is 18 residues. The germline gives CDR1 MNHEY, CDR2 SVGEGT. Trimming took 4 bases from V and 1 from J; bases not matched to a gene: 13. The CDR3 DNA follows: TGTGCCAGCAGTTTAAACTCCCCCGGGGGGGGCGGCACAGATACGCAGTATTTT. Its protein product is CASSLNSPGGGGTDTQYF.

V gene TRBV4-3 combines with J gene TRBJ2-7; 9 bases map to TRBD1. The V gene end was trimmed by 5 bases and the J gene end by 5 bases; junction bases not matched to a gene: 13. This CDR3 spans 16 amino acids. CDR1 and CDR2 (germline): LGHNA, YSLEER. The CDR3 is CASSYGLGQGIDEQYF. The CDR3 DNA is TGCGCCAGCAGCTACGGCTTGGGACAGGGTATCGACGAGCAGTACTTC.

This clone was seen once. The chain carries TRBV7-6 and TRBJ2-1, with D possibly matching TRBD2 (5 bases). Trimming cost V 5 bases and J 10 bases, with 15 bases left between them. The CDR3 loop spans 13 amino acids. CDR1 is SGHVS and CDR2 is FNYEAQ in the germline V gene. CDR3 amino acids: CASSPQGRGEQFF. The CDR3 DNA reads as TGTGCCAGCAGCCCACAAGGGCGAGGGGAGCAGTTCTTC.

The DNA for the CDR3 is TGTGCCAGCAGTTTGAGGGGGCGGGAGCAGTTCTTC. Translation gives CASSLRGREQFF. The chain employs TRBV6-5 and TRBJ2-1, with 7 bases aligning to TRBD1. Germline CDR1 MNHEY, CDR2 SVGAGI. The ends lost 4 bases at V and 10 bases at J; junction bases unmatched: 4. CDR3 length: 12 residues.

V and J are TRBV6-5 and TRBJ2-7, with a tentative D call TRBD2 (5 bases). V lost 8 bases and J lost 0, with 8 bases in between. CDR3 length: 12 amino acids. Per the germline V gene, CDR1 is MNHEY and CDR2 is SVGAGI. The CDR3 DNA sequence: TGTGCCAGCGGGAGCCACTCCTACGAGCAGTACTTC. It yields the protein CASGSHSYEQYF.

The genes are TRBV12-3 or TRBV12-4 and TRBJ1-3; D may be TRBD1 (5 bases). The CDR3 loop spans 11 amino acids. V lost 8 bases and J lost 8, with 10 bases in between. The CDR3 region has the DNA TGTGCCAGCCGGGGGGGACACACCATATATTTT. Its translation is CASRGGHTIYF.

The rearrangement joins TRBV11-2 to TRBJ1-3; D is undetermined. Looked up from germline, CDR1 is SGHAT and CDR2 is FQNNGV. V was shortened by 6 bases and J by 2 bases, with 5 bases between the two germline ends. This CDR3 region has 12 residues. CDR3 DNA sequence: TGTGCCAGCAGAATCCCTGGAAACACCATATATTTT. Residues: CASRIPGNTIYF.

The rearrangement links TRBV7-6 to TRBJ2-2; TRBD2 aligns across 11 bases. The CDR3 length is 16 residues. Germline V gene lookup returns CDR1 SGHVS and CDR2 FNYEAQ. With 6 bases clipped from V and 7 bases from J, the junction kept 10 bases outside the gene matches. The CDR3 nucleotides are TGTGCCAGCAGACCCACTAGCGGGAGTATAGGCGGGGAGCTGTTTTTT. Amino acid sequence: CASRPTSGSIGGELFF.

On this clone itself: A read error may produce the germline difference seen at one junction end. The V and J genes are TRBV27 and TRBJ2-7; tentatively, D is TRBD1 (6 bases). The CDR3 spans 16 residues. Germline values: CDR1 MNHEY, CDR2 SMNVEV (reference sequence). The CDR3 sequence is CASSPGVTSHPALSHF. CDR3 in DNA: TGTGCCAGCAGTCCAGGGGTCACTTCGCACCCAGCACTTAGTCACTTC.

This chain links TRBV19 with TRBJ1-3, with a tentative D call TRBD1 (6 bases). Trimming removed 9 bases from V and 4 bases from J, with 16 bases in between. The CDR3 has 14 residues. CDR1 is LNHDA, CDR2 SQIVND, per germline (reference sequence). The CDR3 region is CASRPRGTGNTIYF. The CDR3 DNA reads TGTGCCAGCCGGCCGAGGGGGACAGGAAACACCATATATTTT.

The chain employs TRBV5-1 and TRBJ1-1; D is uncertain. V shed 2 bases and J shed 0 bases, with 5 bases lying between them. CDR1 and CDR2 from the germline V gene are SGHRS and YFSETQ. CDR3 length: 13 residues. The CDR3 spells CASSFQVNTEAFF. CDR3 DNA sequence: TGCGCCAGCAGCTTCCAGGTGAACACTGAAGCTTTCTTT.

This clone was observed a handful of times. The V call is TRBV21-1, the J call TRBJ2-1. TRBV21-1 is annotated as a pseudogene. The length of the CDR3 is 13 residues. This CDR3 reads CASRRGDYNEQFF. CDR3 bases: TGTGCCAGCAGGAGGGGGGATTACAATGAGCAGTTCTTC.

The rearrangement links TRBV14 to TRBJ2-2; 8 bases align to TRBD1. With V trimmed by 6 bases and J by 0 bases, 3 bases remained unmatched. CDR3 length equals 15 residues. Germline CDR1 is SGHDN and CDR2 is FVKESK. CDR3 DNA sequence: TGTGCCAGCAGACAGGGACAGGCGAACACCGGGGAGCTGTTTTTT. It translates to CASRQGQANTGELFF.

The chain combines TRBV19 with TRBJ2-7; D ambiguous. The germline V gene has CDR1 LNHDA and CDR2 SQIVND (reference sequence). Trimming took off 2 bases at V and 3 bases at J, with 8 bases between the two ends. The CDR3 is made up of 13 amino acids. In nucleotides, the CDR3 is TGTGCCAGTAGTATATGGCCCCACTACGAGCAGTACTTC. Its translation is CASSIWPHYEQYF.

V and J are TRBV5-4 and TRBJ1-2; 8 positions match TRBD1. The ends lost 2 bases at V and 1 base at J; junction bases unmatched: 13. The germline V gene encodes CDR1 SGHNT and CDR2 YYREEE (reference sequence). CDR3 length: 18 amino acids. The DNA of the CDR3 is TGTGCCAGCAGCTTACCCTCAGGGGGCGGCGACTTTAACTATGGCTACACCTTC. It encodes CASSLPSGGGDFNYGYTF.

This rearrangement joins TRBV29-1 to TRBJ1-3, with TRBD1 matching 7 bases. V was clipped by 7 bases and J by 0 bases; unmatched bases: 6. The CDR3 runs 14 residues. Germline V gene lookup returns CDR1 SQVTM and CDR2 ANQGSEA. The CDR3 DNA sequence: TGCAGCGCAATACAGGGGTCCTCTGGAAACACCATATATTTT. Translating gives CSAIQGSSGNTIYF.

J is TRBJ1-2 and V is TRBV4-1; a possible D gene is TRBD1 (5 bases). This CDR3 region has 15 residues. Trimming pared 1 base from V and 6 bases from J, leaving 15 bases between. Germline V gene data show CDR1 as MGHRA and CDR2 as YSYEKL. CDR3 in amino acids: CASSQARGGFNGYTF. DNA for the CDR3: TGCGCCAGCAGCCAAGCCCGGGGGGGGTTTAATGGCTACACCTTC.

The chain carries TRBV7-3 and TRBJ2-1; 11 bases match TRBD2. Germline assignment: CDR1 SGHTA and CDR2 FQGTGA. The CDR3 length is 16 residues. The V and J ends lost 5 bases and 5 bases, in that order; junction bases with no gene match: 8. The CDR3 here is CASSVGTSGSHNEQFF. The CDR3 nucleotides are TGTGCCAGCAGCGTCGGGACTAGCGGTTCCCACAATGAGCAGTTCTTC.

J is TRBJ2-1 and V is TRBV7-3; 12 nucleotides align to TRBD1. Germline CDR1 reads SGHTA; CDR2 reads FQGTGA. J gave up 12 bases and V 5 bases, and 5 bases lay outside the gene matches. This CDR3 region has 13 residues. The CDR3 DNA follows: TGTGCCAGCAGCGGCGGGACAGGGGGCTGGCAGTTCTTC. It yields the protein CASSGGTGGWQFF.

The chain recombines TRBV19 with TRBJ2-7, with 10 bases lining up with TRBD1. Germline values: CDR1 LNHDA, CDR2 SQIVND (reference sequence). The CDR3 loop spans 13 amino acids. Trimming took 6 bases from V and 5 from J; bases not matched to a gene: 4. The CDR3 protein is CASSGQGVHEQYF. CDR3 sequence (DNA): TGTGCCAGTAGCGGACAGGGGGTCCACGAGCAGTACTTC.